Following are 24 T cell receptor beta chains from one sample sequenced in a study of blood T cell repertoires in COVID-19. TCRdb's table, derived via immunoSEQ multiplex PCR, lists solely in-frame clones and lacks some. This repertoire shows 250,000 to 350,000 clones, approximately 80% found once; its top ten account for approximately 3.8%. Source material: peripheral blood. These receptors were taken from a woman aged 50 to 60 with active or convalescent COVID-19.

The chain recombines TRBV9 with TRBJ1-1; the match to TRBD1 covers 9 bases. This CDR3 comprises 15 residues. V was pared by 3 bases and J by 4 bases, with 7 bases of the junction left unmatched. The germline gives CDR1 SGDLS, CDR2 YYNGEE. As DNA, the CDR3 is TGTGCCAGCAGCGCCCGACAGGGGGACGGCACTGAAGCTTTCTTT. Protein product: CASSARQGDGTEAFF.

The rearrangement uses TRBV18 and TRBJ1-1, with 9 bases fitting TRBD1. CDR1 KGHSH and CDR2 LQKENI come from the germline V gene. The CDR3 length is 15 residues. Germline trimming cut 4 bases from V and 7 bases from J; bases unmatched to any gene: 10. CDR3 protein: CASSLFPGTGIEAFF. For the CDR3, the DNA is TGTGCCAGCTCACTTTTCCCCGGGACAGGGATTGAAGCTTTCTTT.

The chain joins TRBV27 to TRBJ2-7; a weak D match, TRBD2 (5 bases). The length of the CDR3 is 15 residues. V was cut by 6 bases and J by 5 bases, with 20 bases left in between. Germline assignment: CDR1 MNHEY and CDR2 SMNVEV (reference sequence). CDR3 protein: CASSPRPRAGDEQYF. In nucleotides, the CDR3 is TGTGCCAGCAGCCCCCGACCCCGGGCCGGGGACGAGCAGTACTTC.

The count of this clone is one. J is TRBJ2-6 and V is TRBV5-1; D remains unclear. The CDR3 loop spans 17 amino acids. Germline CDR1 SGHRS, CDR2 YFSETQ. Trimming took 0 bases from V and 0 from J, leaving 10 bases between them. The CDR3 protein is CASSLVMGDSGANVLTF. The CDR3, as DNA: TGCGCCAGCAGCTTGGTTATGGGCGACTCTGGGGCCAACGTCCTGACTTTC.

This clone appeared a few times. The rearrangement joins TRBV4-1 to TRBJ2-7; maybe TRBD2 (6 bases). Trimming stripped 2 bases from V and 7 bases from J, with 24 bases between. Germline CDR1 MGHRA, CDR2 YSYEKL. The CDR3 totals 17 residues. DNA for the CDR3: TGCGCCAGCAGCCAAAGCCCCTTAGGGCTAGCGAACGAAGAGCAGTACTTC. This codes for CASSQSPLGLANEEQYF.

This clone showed up just once. J is TRBJ2-1 and V is TRBV5-1, with 9 bases that match TRBD2. Germline V gene data show CDR1 as SGHRS and CDR2 as YFSETQ. This CDR3 has 15 residues. With 0 bases clipped from V and 5 bases from J, the junction kept 3 bases outside the gene matches. DNA of the CDR3: TGCGCCAGCAGCTTGGTTGCGGGAGGGGACAATGAGCAGTTCTTC. Its protein product is CASSLVAGGDNEQFF.

This clone was picked up one time. J is TRBJ1-4 and V is TRBV2; 11 nucleotides match TRBD1. Germline V CDR1 and CDR2: SNHLY, FYNNEI. The CDR3 covers 16 residues. Trimming removed 3 bases from V and 6 bases from J; junction bases left unmatched: 6. The CDR3 DNA reads TGTGCCAGCAGTGACGGGACAGGGGGGGGAGATGAAAAACTGTTTTTT. This sequence encodes CASSDGTGGGDEKLFF.

The chain is built from TRBV6-5 and TRBJ2-1, with 7 bases identical to TRBD2. This CDR3 has 15 amino acids. J gave up 5 bases and V 8 bases, and 12 bases lay outside the gene matches. Germline CDR1 reads MNHEY; CDR2 reads SVGAGI. The CDR3 reads CASAHRTTSHNEQFF. The CDR3 DNA reads as TGTGCCAGCGCCCACCGGACGACTAGCCACAATGAGCAGTTCTTC.

The rearrangement joins TRBV19 to TRBJ1-2; 7 bases fit TRBD1. CDR1 is LNHDA, CDR2 SQIVND, per germline (reference sequence). The CDR3 has 16 amino acids. V was clipped by 3 bases and J by 4 bases; unmatched bases: 11. The CDR3 nucleotides read TGTGCCAGTAGTATCCTGAGATCCGGGACAGTCTATGGCTACACCTTC. This gives the protein CASSILRSGTVYGYTF.

The V and J genes are TRBV19 and TRBJ1-5, with 10 nucleotides matching TRBD1. Germline CDR1 is LNHDA and CDR2 is SQIVND (reference sequence). The CDR3 extends over 15 amino acids. Germline trimming cut 5 bases from V and 6 bases from J; bases unmatched to any gene: 7. The CDR3, as DNA: TGTGCCAGTAGTCCGTCGGACAGGGGGACTCAGCCCCAGCATTTT. Residues: CASSPSDRGTQPQHF. The full variable domain, its missing parts supplied by reference TRBV19 and TRBJ1-5, is DGGITQSPKYLFRKEGQNVTLSCEQNLNHDAMYWYRQDPGQGLRLIYYSQIVNDFQKGDIAEGYSVSREKKESFPLTVTSAQKNPTAFYLCASSPSDRGTQPQHFGDGTRLSIL.

The chain employs TRBV3-1 (or the pseudogene TRBV3-2) and TRBJ2-2; TRBD2 might be the D (5 bases). Trimming cost V 1 base and J 0 bases, with 9 bases left between them. This CDR3 spans 16 amino acids. Germline V gene data show CDR1 as LGHDT and CDR2 as YNNKEL (reference sequence). The CDR3 sequence: CASSQGGWANTGELFF. In DNA form, the CDR3 reads TGTGCCAGCAGCCAAGGCGGGTGGGCGAACACCGGGGAGCTGTTTTTT.

The gene calls are TRBV5-1 and TRBJ2-7; possibly TRBD2 for D (7 bases). The CDR3 has 17 amino acids. The germline V gene encodes CDR1 SGHRS and CDR2 YFSETQ. The germline V and J ends were trimmed by 0 bases and 0 bases, with 16 bases remaining between them. CDR3 region: CASSLGEGRGFSYEQYF. In DNA, the CDR3 is TGCGCCAGCAGCTTGGGGGAGGGCAGGGGTTTCTCCTACGAGCAGTACTTC.

V is TRBV7-2 and J is TRBJ2-7; D is unclear. Looked up from germline, CDR1 is SGHTA and CDR2 is FQGNSA. V was cut by 11 bases and J by 2 bases, with 4 bases left in between. CDR3 length: 9 amino acids. CDR3 sequence: CAGPYEQYF. As DNA, the CDR3 is TGTGCCGGCCCCTACGAGCAGTACTTC.

The rearrangement joins TRBV12-5 to TRBJ1-1, with D possibly being TRBD1 (6 bases). The CDR3 runs 14 residues. The V end lost 0 bases, the J end lost 4 bases, and 9 bases lay between the germline ends. Germline CDR1 LGHNT, CDR2 FRNRAP. CDR3 in DNA: TGTGCTAGTGGTTTGGTACAGGGAATCACTGAAGCTTTCTTT. Translation: CASGLVQGITEAFF.

The V and J genes are TRBV5-1 and TRBJ2-1; TRBD1 aligns across 10 bases. Germline-derived CDR1 and CDR2 are SGHRS and YFSETQ. The CDR3 is made up of 15 amino acids. The V and J ends lost 7 bases and 5 bases, in that order; junction bases with no gene match: 9. The CDR3 sequence: CASGGGTGVNNEQFF. The DNA of the CDR3 is TGCGCCAGCGGGGGAGGGACAGGGGTCAACAATGAGCAGTTCTTC.

The chain couples TRBV5-1 to TRBJ2-7; D is unresolved. V was shortened by 0 bases and J by 6 bases, with 16 bases between the two germline ends. Germline CDR1 and CDR2: SGHRS and YFSETQ. The CDR3 loop spans 15 amino acids. The CDR3 spells CASSLGVAVATEQYF. DNA of the CDR3: TGCGCCAGCAGCTTGGGGGTCGCCGTAGCTACCGAGCAGTACTTC.

The chain joins TRBV4-2 to TRBJ2-7; 11 bases map to TRBD2. Per the germline V gene, CDR1 is LGHNA and CDR2 is YNFKEQ. This CDR3 has 17 residues. V shed 3 bases, J shed 2 bases, and the junction held 9 bases outside the gene matches. CDR3 sequence: CASSQRGTSGNTYEQYF. For the CDR3, the DNA is TGTGCCAGCAGCCAGAGGGGGACTAGCGGTAACACCTACGAGCAGTACTTC.

J is TRBJ2-3 and V is TRBV3-1 (or the pseudogene TRBV3-2); 12 bases line up with TRBD2. Germline-derived CDR1 and CDR2 are LGHDT and YNNKEL (reference sequence). CDR3 length: 17 residues. Trimming took 5 bases from V and 2 from J; bases not matched to a gene: 8. CDR3 sequence reads: CASSSRTSGESTDTQYF. The CDR3 bases are TGTGCCAGCAGCTCGAGGACTAGCGGGGAATCCACAGATACGCAGTATTTT.

This chain links TRBV28 with TRBJ1-5; possibly TRBD1 for D (6 bases). CDR3 length: 17 amino acids. Germline V gene data show CDR1 as MDHEN and CDR2 as SYDVKM. Deletions cut 5 bases from V and 2 bases from J, with 19 bases between. The CDR3 region is CASSPLWGGKGNQPQHF. The DNA of the CDR3 is TGTGCCAGCAGTCCTTTATGGGGGGGCAAGGGCAATCAGCCCCAGCATTTT.

The chain joins TRBV7-9 to TRBJ1-6; no firm D call. The germline gives CDR1 SEHNR, CDR2 FQNEAQ (reference sequence). CDR3 length equals 12 residues. V gave up 5 bases and J gave up 6 bases, with 5 bases separating them. The CDR3 reads CASSTGNSPLHF. In DNA form, the CDR3 reads TGTGCCAGCAGCACCGGTAATTCACCCCTCCACTTT.

The chain links TRBV30 to TRBJ2-1, with a possible D match to TRBD2 (5 bases). V lost 0 bases and J 5 bases, leaving 26 bases between the germline ends. The CDR3 runs to 19 residues. The germline gives CDR1 GTSNPN, CDR2 SVGIG (reference sequence). The CDR3 DNA reads as TGTGCCTGGAGTGTACTTCTTGCGGGTATCTTTACTTCAGACAATGAGCAGTTCTTC. This encodes CAWSVLLAGIFTSDNEQFF.

This chain uses TRBV18 with TRBJ1-2, with D perhaps TRBD1 (6 bases). V gave up 3 bases and J gave up 2 bases, with 16 bases separating them. The CDR3 sequence is 16 residues long. Germline V gene sequence: CDR1 KGHSH, CDR2 LQKENI. CDR3 loop: CASSPYRGAENYGYTF. Here the CDR3 DNA reads TGTGCCAGCTCACCTTATCGGGGGGCCGAGAACTATGGCTACACCTTC.

The V call is TRBV12-2, the J call TRBJ1-6; the D segment call TRBD1 is taken from the table without a DNA check. TRBV12-2 is classified as a pseudogene. The CDR3 sequence is 18 residues long. The DNA of the CDR3 is TGTGCAAGTCGCTTAGCCCCTCCCAGTTGGGCTGCGAATTCACCCCTCCACTTT. Translating it yields CASRLAPPSWAANSPLHF.

This clone has a single count. The chain uses TRBV6-5 and TRBJ1-1; 11 positions agree with TRBD1. The V gene's germline CDR1 is MNHEY and CDR2 SVGAGI. CDR3 size: 14 residues. V shed 5 bases, J shed 4 bases, and the junction held 3 bases outside the gene matches. The CDR3 coding sequence is TGTGCCAGCAGTCGGACAGGGGGCATCACTGAAGCTTTCTTT. Encoded protein: CASSRTGGITEAFF.